Below, 24 T cell receptor beta chains from the same sample are listed, as sequenced in a study of Ad26.COV2.S vaccination and SARS-CoV-2 variants. The treatment was: 19 received Ad26.COV2.S at low or high dose, single or two shots; about five received placebo; per-sample allocation not given. Repertoires come from day 63 after the first vaccine or placebo injection. Clones were sequenced by immunoSEQ multiplex PCR, and TCRdb holds only the in-frame ones, with some missing. The sample includes about 400,000 clones, around 91% seen only once; the top ten take approximately 1.9%. The material was peripheral blood, obtained in a trial of Ad26.COV2.S vaccine versus placebo. The receptors derive from a person aged 18-60 years who received the Ad26.COV2.S COVID-19 vaccine or a placebo.

A single count supports this clone. V is TRBV2 and J is TRBJ1-2; D is uncertain. Per germline, CDR1 SNHLY and CDR2 FYNNEI. The V end was cut by 4 bases, the J end by 2 bases, with 11 bases between. The CDR3 is 14 residues long. The CDR3 DNA reads TGTGCCAGCAGTGCTCTGGACGCAAACTATGGCTACACCTTC. Protein sequence: CASSALDANYGYTF.

This chain uses TRBV19 with TRBJ1-2; TRBD1 matches 7 bases. V was pared by 6 bases and J by 8 bases, with 12 bases of the junction left unmatched. The CDR3 is 14 residues long. CDR1 and CDR2 (germline): LNHDA, SQIVND (reference sequence). For the CDR3, the DNA is TGTGCCAGTAGCCAATTACAGGGGACGGGAGGCTACACCTTC. Translating gives CASSQLQGTGGYTF.

The chain employs TRBV6-1 and TRBJ2-7; perhaps TRBD1 as D (5 bases). Trimming shortened V by 0 bases and J by 6 bases, and 12 bases separated the two germline ends. CDR1 is MNHNS, CDR2 SASEGT, per germline. The CDR3 sequence is 14 residues long. The CDR3: CASSEAPGKGEQYF. CDR3 DNA sequence: TGTGCCAGCAGTGAAGCCCCAGGGAAAGGCGAGCAGTACTTC.

The V call is TRBV29-1, the J call TRBJ2-1, with no clear D. The CDR3 sequence is 12 residues long. Trimming cost V 1 base and J 3 bases, with 4 bases left between them. Germline V gene lookup returns CDR1 SQVTM and CDR2 ANQGSEA. CDR3 bases: TGCAGCGTTGAAGGAGACTACAATGAGCAGTTCTTC. Protein sequence: CSVEGDYNEQFF.

About this clone itself: Other DNA sequences in this sample translate to the same CDR3. CDR3 bases: TGTGCCAGCAGCTTAGAAGGGGGACCCTCCTACGAGCAGTACTTC. It translates to CASSLEGGPSYEQYF. The chain uses TRBV7-2 and TRBJ2-7; perhaps TRBD1 as D (6 bases). Germline V lookup: CDR1 SGHTA, CDR2 FQGNSA. This CDR3 spans 15 amino acids. Trimming pared 1 base from V and 0 bases from J, leaving 10 bases between.

This chain joins TRBV7-8 and TRBJ1-2, with 7 nucleotides matching TRBD1. Trimming removed 2 bases from V and 8 bases from J; junction bases left unmatched: 20. Germline CDR1 reads SGHVS; CDR2 reads FQNEAQ. CDR3 length equals 18 residues. CDR3 residues: CASSLTPVGTDRSWGYTF. CDR3 DNA: TGTGCCAGCAGCTTAACTCCGGTCGGGACAGACCGTTCCTGGGGCTACACCTTC.

CDR3 sequence (DNA): TGCGCCAGCAGCCAGATACAGGGGGCACGAAATCAGCCCCAGCATTTT. Residues: CASSQIQGARNQPQHF. This chain links TRBV4-1 with TRBJ1-5; TRBD1 agrees at 9 bases. This CDR3 has 16 residues. CDR1 is MGHRA and CDR2 is YSYEKL in the germline V gene. V shed 3 bases, J shed 4 bases, and the junction held 7 bases outside the gene matches.

The chain combines TRBV7-9 with TRBJ2-7, with 11 bases aligning to TRBD2. This CDR3 is 17 amino acids long. From germline, CDR1 is SEHNR and CDR2 FQNEAQ (reference sequence). V gave up 5 bases and J gave up 2 bases; unmatched junction bases: 11. In nucleotides, the CDR3 is TGTGCCAGCAGCAGAGCTACGGGACTAGCGGAGACCTACGAGCAGTACTTC. It specifies CASSRATGLAETYEQYF.

This clone turned up a few times. V gene TRBV24-1 combines with J gene TRBJ2-2, with 8 bases that match TRBD2. Unmatched junction bases numbered 8, after V lost 9 bases and J lost 6 bases. The CDR3 length is 14 residues. Per the germline V gene, CDR1 is KGHDR and CDR2 is SFDVKD. The CDR3 nucleotides read TGTGCCACCTCCCGGGGGGGCAGAGCCGGGGAGCTGTTTTTT. Protein product: CATSRGGRAGELFF.

The chain couples TRBV6-1 to TRBJ1-1; possibly TRBD1 for D (6 bases). The CDR3 has 15 residues. Per the germline V gene, CDR1 is MNHNS and CDR2 is SASEGT. V was cut by 9 bases and J by 7 bases, with 24 bases left in between. The CDR3 DNA is TGTGCCAGTACCCCAGGGGTCTCGCCCCCGAGTGAAGCTTTCTTT. This codes for CASTPGVSPPSEAFF.

The chain is built from TRBV5-6 and TRBJ2-1; 8 bases fit TRBD1. This CDR3 has 14 amino acids. The germline gives CDR1 SGHDT, CDR2 YYEEEE. V dropped 4 bases and J dropped 9; count of bases not matched to a gene: 9. The DNA of the CDR3 is TGTGCCAGCAGCCTGGACAGGGATTTAGGTGAGCAGTTCTTC. Amino acid sequence: CASSLDRDLGEQFF.

The rearrangement uses TRBV7-9 and TRBJ1-4; 7 positions match TRBD1. V was pared by 3 bases and J by 7 bases, with 5 bases of the junction left unmatched. CDR1 and CDR2 from the germline V gene are SEHNR and FQNEAQ (reference sequence). The CDR3 is made up of 14 amino acids. The CDR3 bases are TGTGCCAGCAGCTTGACAGGGCAGGGTGAAAAACTGTTTTTT. Translation gives CASSLTGQGEKLFF.

The chain recombines TRBV18 with TRBJ2-5, with 7 nucleotides matching TRBD1. Unmatched junction bases numbered 4, after V lost 1 base and J lost 2 bases. There are 15 residues in the CDR3. The V gene's germline CDR1 is KGHSH and CDR2 LQKENI. The CDR3 region is CASSPRTGRQETQYF. The CDR3 DNA follows: TGTGCCAGCTCACCACGGACAGGACGACAAGAGACCCAGTACTTC.

As DNA, the CDR3 is TGTGCCAGCAGGCTAGGGAATTCACCCCTCCACTTT. Translation: CASRLGNSPLHF. The chain couples TRBV12-3 or TRBV12-4 to TRBJ1-6; no clear D. V lost 6 bases and J 7 bases, leaving 7 bases between the germline ends. This CDR3 comprises 12 residues.

This chain links TRBV6-5 with TRBJ1-1; no definite D call. The CDR3 runs 12 residues. CDR1 and CDR2 (germline): MNHEY, SVGAGI. The germline V and J ends were trimmed by 8 bases and 2 bases, with 9 bases remaining between them. Here the CDR3 reads CASRLGNTEAFF. The CDR3 region has the DNA TGTGCCAGCCGTTTGGGAAACACTGAAGCTTTCTTT.

V usage is TRBV3-1 (or the pseudogene TRBV3-2) and J usage is TRBJ2-7; D uncertain. The CDR3 is made up of 17 amino acids. Germline V gene data show CDR1 as LGHDT and CDR2 as YNNKEL (reference sequence). V lost 0 bases and J lost 2, with 17 bases in between. DNA of the CDR3: TGTGCCAGCAGCCAAGAACCCGCCTGGACGGATACCTACGAGCAGTACTTC. It yields the protein CASSQEPAWTDTYEQYF.

The V and J genes are TRBV9 and TRBJ2-1; D may be TRBD2 (6 bases). This CDR3 spans 14 amino acids. V dropped 0 bases and J dropped 5 bases, with 9 bases sitting between them. CDR1 SGDLS and CDR2 YYNGEE come from the germline V gene. CDR3 sequence: CASSVGGLNNEQFF. CDR3 nucleotides: TGTGCCAGCAGCGTAGGGGGACTTAACAATGAGCAGTTCTTC.

This clone was recorded a few times. The CDR3 nucleotides are TGTGCCACCAGTGGTCCGGGACAGGGTTCTGGAAACACCATATATTTT. Protein: CATSGPGQGSGNTIYF. The rearrangement uses TRBV24-1 and TRBJ1-3; TRBD1 agrees at 9 bases. Germline assignment: CDR1 KGHDR and CDR2 SFDVKD. The CDR3 consists of 16 residues. Trimming took 5 bases from V and 1 from J; bases not matched to a gene: 5.

This chain uses TRBV7-9 with TRBJ2-2; possibly TRBD1 for D (5 bases). Trimming took off 2 bases at V and 0 bases at J, with 7 bases between the two ends. Germline assignment: CDR1 SEHNR and CDR2 FQNEAQ (reference sequence). CDR3 size: 15 residues. The CDR3 DNA sequence: TGTGCCAGCAGCTTATTGGACACGAACACCGGGGAGCTGTTTTTT. Translated, it gives CASSLLDTNTGELFF.

This clone was detected only a few times. The chain combines TRBV28 with TRBJ1-6; D perhaps matches TRBD1 (5 bases). V was pared by 5 bases and J by 8 bases, with 16 bases between. Germline V gene lookup returns CDR1 MDHEN and CDR2 SYDVKM. The CDR3 contains 15 residues. CDR3 loop: CASSPEPGGHSPLHF. The CDR3 bases are TGTGCCAGCAGTCCTGAGCCGGGGGGTCATTCACCCCTCCACTTT.

This clone has a single count. J is TRBJ2-2 and V is TRBV5-1, with 7 bases that match TRBD2. Germline values: CDR1 SGHRS, CDR2 YFSETQ. The V segment lost 2 bases and the J segment 0 bases; nucleotides outside the gene matches: 4. The length of the CDR3 is 16 residues. CDR3 nucleotide sequence: TGCGCCAGCAGCTTTGCTAGCGGATCGAACACCGGGGAGCTGTTTTTT. It encodes CASSFASGSNTGELFF.

V gene TRBV25-1 combines with J gene TRBJ2-7; the match to TRBD2 covers 11 bases. Germline trimming cut 4 bases from V and 12 bases from J; bases unmatched to any gene: 8. CDR3 length: 13 residues. From germline, CDR1 is MGHDK and CDR2 SYGVNS. The CDR3 DNA reads as TGTGCCAGCAGTGCCGGTAGCGGGAGGGCCTGGTACTTC. It yields the protein CASSAGSGRAWYF.

The V call is TRBV11-1, the J call TRBJ2-5; 8 bases line up with TRBD1. Germline V gene sequence: CDR1 SGHAT, CDR2 FQDESV (reference sequence). Losses at the gene ends were 1 base for V and 5 bases for J; bases not matched to a gene: 9. The CDR3 covers 16 residues. CDR3 nucleotide sequence: TGTGCCAGCAGCTTAGAGAGGGCAGGGGGCTTGGAGACCCAGTACTTC. Its translation is CASSLERAGGLETQYF.

CDR3 sequence (DNA): TGTGCCAGCAGTGAAAGGGGGTTGGGGGAGACCCAGTACTTC. Its translation: CASSERGLGETQYF. The rearrangement uses TRBV2 and TRBJ2-5, with a possible D match to TRBD1 (6 bases). CDR1 SNHLY and CDR2 FYNNEI come from the germline V gene. The CDR3 is 14 amino acids. V was trimmed by 2 bases and J by 5 bases, leaving 12 bases between them.